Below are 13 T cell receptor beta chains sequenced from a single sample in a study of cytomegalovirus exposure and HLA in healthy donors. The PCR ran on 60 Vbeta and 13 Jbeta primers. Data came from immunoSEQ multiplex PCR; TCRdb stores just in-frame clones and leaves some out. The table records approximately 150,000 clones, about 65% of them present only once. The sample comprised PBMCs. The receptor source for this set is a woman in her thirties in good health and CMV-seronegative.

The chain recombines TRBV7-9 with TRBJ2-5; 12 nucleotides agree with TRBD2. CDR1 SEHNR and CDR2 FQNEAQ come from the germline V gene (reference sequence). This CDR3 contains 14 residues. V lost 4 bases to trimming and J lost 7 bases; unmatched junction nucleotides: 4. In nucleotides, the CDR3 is TGTGCCAGCAGCTCGACTAGCGGGAGCGGGACCCAGTACTTC. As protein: CASSSTSGSGTQYF.

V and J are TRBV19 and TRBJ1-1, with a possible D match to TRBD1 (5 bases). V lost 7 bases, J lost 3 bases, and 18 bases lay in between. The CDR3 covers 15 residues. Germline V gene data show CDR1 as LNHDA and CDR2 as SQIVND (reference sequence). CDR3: CASKTAGGDHTEAFF. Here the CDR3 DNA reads TGTGCCAGTAAAACAGCGGGGGGGGATCACACTGAAGCTTTCTTT.

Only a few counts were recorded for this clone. CDR3 bases: TGTGCCATCAGTGAGTCGAGGTTGCTAGCGGTCTACAATGAGCAGTTCTTC. Protein: CAISESRLLAVYNEQFF. This sequence joins TRBV10-3 and TRBJ2-1, with TRBD2 matching over 7 bases. CDR1 is ENHRY and CDR2 is SYGVKD in the germline V gene. V shed 0 bases and J 3 bases; nucleotides not matched to a gene: 8. The CDR3 runs to 17 residues.

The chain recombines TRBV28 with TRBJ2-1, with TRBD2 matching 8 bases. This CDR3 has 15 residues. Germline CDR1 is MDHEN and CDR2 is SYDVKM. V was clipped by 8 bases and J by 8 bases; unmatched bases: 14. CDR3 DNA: TGTGCCAGCCGGGGGGGGGTGGCGGCTCCGGATGAGCAGTTCTTC. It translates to CASRGGVAAPDEQFF.

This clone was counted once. The CDR3 region has the DNA TGTGCCAGCAGCTCGGGACTAGCGGCCTACAATGAGCAGTTCTTC. Translating it yields CASSSGLAAYNEQFF. This chain uses TRBV5-6 with TRBJ2-1, with 11 bases aligning to TRBD2. In germline, CDR1 is SGHDT, CDR2 YYEEEE. The CDR3 runs 15 residues. J gave up 2 bases and V 3 bases, and 1 base lay outside the gene matches.

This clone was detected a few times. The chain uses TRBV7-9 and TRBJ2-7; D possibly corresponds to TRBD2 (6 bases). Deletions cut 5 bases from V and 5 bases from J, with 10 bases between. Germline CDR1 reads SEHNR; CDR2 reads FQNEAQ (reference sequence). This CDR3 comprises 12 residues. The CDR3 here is CASSPEGDEQYF. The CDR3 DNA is TGTGCCAGCAGCCCGGAGGGAGACGAGCAGTACTTC.

The CDR3 loop is CASSLTGLETQYF. DNA for the CDR3: TGTGCCAGCAGCTTAACAGGTTTAGAGACCCAGTACTTC. V is TRBV7-2 and J is TRBJ2-5, with D possibly being TRBD1 (5 bases). The length of the CDR3 is 13 residues. With 2 bases removed from V and 4 bases from J, the gap between germline ends came to 8 bases. CDR1 and CDR2 (germline): SGHTA, FQGNSA.

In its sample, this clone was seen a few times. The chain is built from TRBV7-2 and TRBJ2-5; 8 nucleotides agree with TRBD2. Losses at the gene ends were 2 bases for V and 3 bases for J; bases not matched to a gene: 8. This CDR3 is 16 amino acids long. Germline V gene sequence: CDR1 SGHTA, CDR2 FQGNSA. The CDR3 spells CASSLLLAGMKETQYF. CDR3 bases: TGTGCCAGCAGCTTATTGTTAGCGGGGATGAAAGAGACCCAGTACTTC.

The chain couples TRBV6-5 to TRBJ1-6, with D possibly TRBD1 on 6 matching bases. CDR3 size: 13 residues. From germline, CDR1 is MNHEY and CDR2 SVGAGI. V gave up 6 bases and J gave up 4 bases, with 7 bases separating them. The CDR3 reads CASRGQYNSPLHF. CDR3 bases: TGTGCCAGCAGAGGACAGTATAATTCACCCCTCCACTTT.

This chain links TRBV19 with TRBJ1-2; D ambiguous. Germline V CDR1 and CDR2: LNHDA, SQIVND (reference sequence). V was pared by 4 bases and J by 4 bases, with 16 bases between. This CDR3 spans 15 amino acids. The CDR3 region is CASSTYSVGGYGYTF. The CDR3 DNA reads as TGTGCCAGTAGTACATACAGTGTTGGTGGCTATGGCTACACCTTC.

Here the CDR3 DNA reads TGTGCCAGCTCACCACTCTCTAGCGGGGGCCCTTCTGGGGCCAACGTCCTGACTTTC. This encodes CASSPLSSGGPSGANVLTF. The chain combines TRBV18 with TRBJ2-6; 10 positions match TRBD2. With V trimmed by 1 base and J by 1 base, 7 bases remained unmatched. This CDR3 is 19 amino acids long. The V gene's germline CDR1 is KGHSH and CDR2 LQKENI.

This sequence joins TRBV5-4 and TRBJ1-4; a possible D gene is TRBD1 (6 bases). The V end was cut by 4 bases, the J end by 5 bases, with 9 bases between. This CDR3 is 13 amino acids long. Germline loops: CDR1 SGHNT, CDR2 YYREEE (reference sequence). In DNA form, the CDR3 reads TGTGCCAGCAGCAGGACAGTAAATGAAAAACTGTTTTTT. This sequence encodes CASSRTVNEKLFF.

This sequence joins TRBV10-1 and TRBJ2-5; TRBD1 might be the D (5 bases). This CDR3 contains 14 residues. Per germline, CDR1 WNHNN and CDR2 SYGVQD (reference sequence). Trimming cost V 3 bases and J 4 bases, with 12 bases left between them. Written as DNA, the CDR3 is TGCGCCAGCAGTGATCAGGGCCCCCCAGAGACCCAGTACTTC. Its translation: CASSDQGPPETQYF.